Following are 23 T cell receptor beta chains from one sample sequenced in a study of shared clonotypes between healthy human individuals. Assay used: immunoSEQ multiplex PCR; TCRdb lists only in-frame clones, some missing. The top ten clones hold 0.1% to 0.15% of a sample with roughly 2 million clones, 85% to 95% of them seen once. Sequencing was carried out using naive CD4+ T cells sorted from blood. Subset of the sample: CD45RA+ positively selected. All receptors derive from a man aged 18 to 35 in good health.

This clone was observed once. The chain recombines TRBV7-2 with TRBJ2-1; D unresolved. From germline, CDR1 is SGHTA and CDR2 FQGNSA. The germline V and J ends were trimmed by 4 bases and 8 bases, with 15 bases remaining between them. CDR3 length: 14 amino acids. The CDR3 DNA reads as TGTGCCAGCAGCTATGGCGTCCCGGTGGATGAGCAGTTCTTC. Protein: CASSYGVPVDEQFF.

The gene calls are TRBV7-9 and TRBJ1-6, with a tentative D call TRBD1 (6 bases). V gave up 5 bases and J gave up 13 bases, with 15 bases separating them. There are 13 residues in the CDR3. Germline values: CDR1 SEHNR, CDR2 FQNEAQ (reference sequence). CDR3: CASSGAGTSPLHF. CDR3 in DNA: TGTGCCAGCAGCGGGGCCGGGACATCGCCCCTCCACTTT.

The V and J genes are TRBV7-2 and TRBJ1-3; maybe TRBD1 (5 bases). The CDR3 has 16 amino acids. The V gene lost 0 bases and the J gene lost 4 bases, with 13 bases spanning the gap. Per germline, CDR1 SGHTA and CDR2 FQGNSA. The CDR3, as DNA: TGTGCCAGCAGCTTAGCCAGGGCGGTCTCAGGAAACACCATATATTTT. It encodes CASSLARAVSGNTIYF.

The V call is TRBV9, the J call TRBJ1-1, with TRBD1 matching 7 bases. The CDR3 is 16 residues long. Germline-derived CDR1 and CDR2 are SGDLS and YYNGEE. Trimming cost V 0 bases and J 1 base; bases outside gene matches: 6. This chain's CDR3 is CASSVATGQPNTEAFF. CDR3 in DNA: TGTGCCAGCAGCGTAGCCACGGGACAGCCGAACACTGAAGCTTTCTTT.

The J gene is TRBJ1-6, the V gene TRBV2; 12 bases line up with TRBD1. The junction had 5 bases not matched to a gene; V was cut back by 6 bases and J by 14 bases. Germline CDR1 and CDR2: SNHLY and FYNNEI. The CDR3 extends over 13 amino acids. In DNA, the CDR3 is TGTGCCAGCAGGGGGACAGGGGGCGGGACCCTCCACTTT. Translating it yields CASRGTGGGTLHF.

This chain joins TRBV14 and TRBJ2-1, with 12 bases lining up with TRBD2. There are 17 residues in the CDR3. The trim removed 3 bases at V and 4 bases at J, leaving 7 bases unmatched. The germline gives CDR1 SGHDN, CDR2 FVKESK. The chain's CDR3 is CASSQGLLAGGYNEQFF. The CDR3 DNA sequence: TGTGCCAGCAGCCAGGGCCTACTAGCGGGAGGATACAATGAGCAGTTCTTC.

This sequence joins TRBV28 and TRBJ1-6; D is undetermined. Trimming pared 6 bases from V and 7 bases from J, leaving 4 bases between. The CDR3 has 11 amino acids. The germline V gene encodes CDR1 MDHEN and CDR2 SYDVKM. The CDR3 sequence is CASRKNSPLHF. The CDR3 DNA reads TGTGCCAGCAGAAAAAATTCACCCCTCCACTTT. Full variable domain (outside the CDR3, taken from reference TRBV28 and TRBJ1-6): DVKVTQSSRYLVKRTGEKVFLECVQDMDHENMFWYRQDPGLGLRLIYFSYDVKMKEKGDIPEGYSVSREKKERFSLILESASTNQTSMYLCASRKNSPLHFGNGTRLTVT.

The V call is TRBV15, the J call TRBJ2-7, with D unclear. Trimming took off 1 base at V and 1 base at J, with 8 bases between the two ends. The CDR3 spans 14 residues. CDR1 and CDR2 from the germline V gene are LNHNV and YYDKDF (reference sequence). CDR3 residues: CATSRGAASYEQYF. CDR3 DNA sequence: TGTGCCACCAGCAGAGGGGCAGCTTCCTACGAGCAGTACTTC.

This chain links TRBV7-3 with TRBJ2-1; the match to TRBD2 covers 9 bases. V was clipped by 5 bases and J by 7 bases; unmatched bases: 15. The length of the CDR3 is 17 residues. CDR1 is SGHTA and CDR2 is FQGTGA in the germline V gene. This CDR3 is CASSPRASGTSGNEQFF. The CDR3 DNA reads as TGTGCCAGCAGCCCCAGGGCTAGCGGGACCTCTGGGAATGAGCAGTTCTTC.

V is TRBV6-5 and J is TRBJ2-7; D possibly corresponds to TRBD2 (5 bases). Germline CDR1 reads MNHEY; CDR2 reads SVGAGI. The CDR3 runs to 11 residues. V was clipped by 6 bases and J by 7 bases, with 10 bases between them. The CDR3 DNA follows: TGTGCCAGCAGAAGAGGGAGAGAGCAGTACTTC. It encodes CASRRGREQYF.

The chain recombines TRBV19 with TRBJ2-1; D is uncertain. This CDR3 spans 13 amino acids. Deletions cut 5 bases from V and 2 bases from J, with 7 bases between. Germline V CDR1 and CDR2: LNHDA, SQIVND (reference sequence). In nucleotides, the CDR3 is TGTGCCAGTAGTCTTGTAGCCTACAATGAGCAGTTCTTC. Amino acids: CASSLVAYNEQFF.

Remarks on this clone: One end of the junction does not line up with germline, which may come from a read error. The chain combines TRBV5-1 with TRBJ2-7; 10 nucleotides line up with TRBD1. CDR3 size: 12 residues. CDR1 and CDR2 from the germline V gene are SGHRS and YFSETQ. This CDR3 reads CASSLEGTGATF. CDR3 coding DNA: TGCGCCAGCAGCTTGGAGGGGACAGGGGCAACGTTC.

The rearrangement uses TRBV5-1 and TRBJ2-3; a weak D match, TRBD2 (5 bases). The germline V gene encodes CDR1 SGHRS and CDR2 YFSETQ. V shed 0 bases and J shed 4 bases, with 15 bases lying between them. The CDR3 extends over 16 amino acids. In DNA form, the CDR3 reads TGCGCCAGCAGCTTGGATCCAAACCAAGCGGCAGATACGCAGTATTTT. Translation gives CASSLDPNQAADTQYF.

The chain carries TRBV28 and TRBJ2-6, with no clear D. The V end was cut by 8 bases, the J end by 2 bases, with 13 bases between. The germline V gene encodes CDR1 MDHEN and CDR2 SYDVKM. CDR3 length equals 15 residues. CDR3 in amino acids: CASGLMGPGANVLTF. CDR3 nucleotides: TGTGCCAGCGGCCTCATGGGTCCTGGGGCCAACGTCCTGACTTTC.

Notes on this clone: The sample contains more than one DNA sequence encoding this CDR3. The chain is built from TRBV5-4 and TRBJ2-7, with a possible D match to TRBD2 (5 bases). V gave up 0 bases and J gave up 0 bases, with 7 bases separating them. This CDR3 contains 14 residues. Germline values: CDR1 SGHNT, CDR2 YYREEE (reference sequence). In nucleotides, the CDR3 is TGTGCCAGCAGCTTGGGGGGAGTCTCCTACGAGCAGTACTTC. The encoded protein is CASSLGGVSYEQYF.

This clone was counted a single time. Other DNA sequences of this sample code for an identical CDR3. The rearrangement uses TRBV7-9 and TRBJ1-1; 8 positions agree with TRBD1. Germline lookup yields CDR1 SEHNR and CDR2 FQNEAQ (reference sequence). The CDR3 has 15 amino acids. Unmatched junction bases numbered 4, after V lost 4 bases and J lost 0 bases. CDR3 coding DNA: TGTGCCAGCAGCTCCCGACAGGGGATGAACACTGAAGCTTTCTTT. This encodes CASSSRQGMNTEAFF.

This clone was counted only a few times. This sample also contains other DNA sequences that code for the same CDR3. The J gene is TRBJ2-1, the V gene TRBV5-1; possible D gene TRBD1, 6 bases. Germline CDR1 SGHRS, CDR2 YFSETQ. The V end lost 8 bases, the J end lost 2 bases, and 11 bases lay between the germline ends. The CDR3 totals 13 residues. The CDR3: CASRQVTYNEQFF. The DNA for the CDR3 is TGCGCCAGTCGACAGGTTACCTACAATGAGCAGTTCTTC.

This rearrangement joins TRBV19 to TRBJ1-5; D possibly corresponds to TRBD1 (5 bases). V was clipped by 5 bases and J by 5 bases, with 13 bases between them. Germline V gives CDR1 LNHDA, CDR2 SQIVND (reference sequence). CDR3 length: 14 amino acids. CDR3 coding DNA: TGTGCCAGTAGTTACCGGGGCGTCCATCAGCCCCAGCATTTT. Protein: CASSYRGVHQPQHF.

V is TRBV29-1 and J is TRBJ2-7; D may match TRBD1 or TRBD2 (5 bases each). V was pared by 4 bases and J by 0 bases, with 13 bases between. Germline lookup yields CDR1 SQVTM and CDR2 ANQGSEA. CDR3 length: 14 amino acids. The CDR3 reads CSVGGTGSSYEQYF. DNA of the CDR3: TGCAGCGTTGGGGGGACGGGGAGCTCCTACGAGCAGTACTTC.

The count of this clone is one. In the same sample, other DNA sequences code for this CDR3. The genes are TRBV9 and TRBJ1-6; tentative D call: TRBD1 (5 bases). V dropped 0 bases and J dropped 8 bases, with 9 bases sitting between them. Germline CDR1 reads SGDLS; CDR2 reads YYNGEE. The CDR3 extends over 14 amino acids. This CDR3 reads CASSVGPGDSPLHF. The CDR3 DNA reads as TGTGCCAGCAGCGTAGGTCCGGGGGATTCACCCCTCCACTTT. Together with reference TRBV9 and TRBJ1-6, the CDR3 gives the full variable domain: DSGVTQTPKHLITATGQRVTLRCSPRSGDLSVYWYQQSLDQGLQFLIQYYNGEERAKGNILERFSAQQFPDLHSELNLSSLELGDSALYFCASSVGPGDSPLHFGNGTRLTVT.

The chain couples TRBV5-1 to TRBJ1-1; 9 bases map to TRBD1. The junction had 11 bases not matched to a gene; V was cut back by 4 bases and J by 1 base. CDR1 SGHRS and CDR2 YFSETQ come from the germline V gene. The CDR3 extends over 17 amino acids. The CDR3: CASSGGQGPTSNTEAFF. CDR3 nucleotide sequence: TGCGCCAGCAGCGGGGGACAGGGACCAACATCGAACACTGAAGCTTTCTTT.

The chain joins TRBV6-1 to TRBJ1-5; no clear D. V was clipped by 6 bases and J by 3 bases, with 15 bases between them. CDR3 length equals 15 residues. Germline lookup yields CDR1 MNHNS and CDR2 SASEGT. In DNA form, the CDR3 reads TGTGCCAGCAGACGTGGTTCTCAGTCCAATCAGCCCCAGCATTTT. Translating gives CASRRGSQSNQPQHF.

On this clone itself: This specimen includes other DNA sequences encoding the same CDR3. The rearrangement uses TRBV4-1 and TRBJ1-4; a possible D gene is TRBD1 (5 bases). Trimming stripped 2 bases from V and 5 bases from J, with 12 bases between. The germline gives CDR1 MGHRA, CDR2 YSYEKL. The CDR3 extends over 15 amino acids. The CDR3 loop reads CASSQSGTVNEKLFF. DNA of the CDR3: TGCGCCAGCAGCCAAAGTGGGACGGTGAATGAAAAACTGTTTTTT.